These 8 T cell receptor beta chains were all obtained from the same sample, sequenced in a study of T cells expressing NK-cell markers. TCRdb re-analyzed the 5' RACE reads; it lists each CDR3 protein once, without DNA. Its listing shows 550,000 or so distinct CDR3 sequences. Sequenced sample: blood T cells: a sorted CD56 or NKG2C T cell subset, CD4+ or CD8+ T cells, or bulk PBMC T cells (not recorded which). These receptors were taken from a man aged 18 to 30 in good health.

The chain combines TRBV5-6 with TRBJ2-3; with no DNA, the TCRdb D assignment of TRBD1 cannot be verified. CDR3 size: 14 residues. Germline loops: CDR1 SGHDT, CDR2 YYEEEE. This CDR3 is CASSLPQGRDTQYF.

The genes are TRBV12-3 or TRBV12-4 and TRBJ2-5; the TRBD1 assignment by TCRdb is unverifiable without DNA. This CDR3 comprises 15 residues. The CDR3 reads CASSLMGQNQETQYF.

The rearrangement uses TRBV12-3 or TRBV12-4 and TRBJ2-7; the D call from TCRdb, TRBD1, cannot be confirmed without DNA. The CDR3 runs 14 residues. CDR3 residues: CASTPTTGAYEQYF.

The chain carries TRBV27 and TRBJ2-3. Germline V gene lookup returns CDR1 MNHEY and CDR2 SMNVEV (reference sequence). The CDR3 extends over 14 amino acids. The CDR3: CASRGLETTDTQYF.

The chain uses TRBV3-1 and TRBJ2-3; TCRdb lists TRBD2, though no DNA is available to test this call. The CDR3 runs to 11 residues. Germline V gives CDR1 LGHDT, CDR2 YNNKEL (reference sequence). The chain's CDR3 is CASSKGGSQYF.

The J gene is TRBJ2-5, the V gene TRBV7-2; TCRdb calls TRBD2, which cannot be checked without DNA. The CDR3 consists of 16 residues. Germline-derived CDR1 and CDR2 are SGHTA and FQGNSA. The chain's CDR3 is CASSRRSSGNQETQYF.

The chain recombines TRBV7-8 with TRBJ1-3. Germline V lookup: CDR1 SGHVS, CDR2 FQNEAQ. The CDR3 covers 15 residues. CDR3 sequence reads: CASSPREGSGNTIYF.

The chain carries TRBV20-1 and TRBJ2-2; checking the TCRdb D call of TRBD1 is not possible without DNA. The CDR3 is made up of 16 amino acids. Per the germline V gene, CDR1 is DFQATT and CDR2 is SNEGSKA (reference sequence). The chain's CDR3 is CSASRQNNIGTGELFF.